The sequence of this T cell receptor (beta chain) was determined in a study of molecular identifiers for immune sequencing clone quantification. TCRdb called the PCR reads again in MiXCR, with one record for every CDR3 protein. This table has under 600,000 distinct CDR3 sequences, over 20% appearing once. Many counts were recorded for this clonotype. V was cut by 0 bases and J by 2 bases, with 8 bases left in between. Germline lookup yields CDR1 DFQATT and CDR2 SNEGSKA (reference sequence). The CDR3 length is 13 residues. This sequence originates from a human donor in good health. Some libraries in this study had Jurkat cell RNA spiked in. The chain recombines TRBV20-1 with TRBJ2-7; no clear D. Sequencing was done on a sample of naive CD8+ T cells from blood, with Jurkat cell RNA spiked in. Subset of the sample: FACS-sorted CD8+CD4-CCR7+CD45RA+ naive T cells. DNA for the CDR3: TGCAGTGCTAGAGATTCAGGCCCCTACGAGCAGTACTTC. Translated: CSARDSGPYEQYF.